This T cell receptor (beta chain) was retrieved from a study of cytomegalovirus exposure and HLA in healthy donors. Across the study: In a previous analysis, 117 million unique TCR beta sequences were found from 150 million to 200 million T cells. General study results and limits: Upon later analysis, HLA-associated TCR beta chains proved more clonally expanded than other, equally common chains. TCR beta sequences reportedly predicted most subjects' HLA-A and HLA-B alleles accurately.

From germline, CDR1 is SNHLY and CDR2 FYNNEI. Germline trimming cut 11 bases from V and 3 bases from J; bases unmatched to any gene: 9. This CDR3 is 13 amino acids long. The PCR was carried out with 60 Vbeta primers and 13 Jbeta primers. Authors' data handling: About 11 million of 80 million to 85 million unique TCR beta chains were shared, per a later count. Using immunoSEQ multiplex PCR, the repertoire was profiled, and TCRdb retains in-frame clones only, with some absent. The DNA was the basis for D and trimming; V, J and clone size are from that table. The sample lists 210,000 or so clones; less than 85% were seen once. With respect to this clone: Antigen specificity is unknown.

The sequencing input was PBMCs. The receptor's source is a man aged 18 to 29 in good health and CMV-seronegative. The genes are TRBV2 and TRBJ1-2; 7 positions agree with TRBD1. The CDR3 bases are TGTGCCCAGCCCACAGGGGTCGACTATGGCTACACCTTC. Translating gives CAQPTGVDYGYTF.